This T cell receptor beta chain emerged from a study of PD-1 blockade in classical Hodgkin lymphoma. Study-wide results and caveats: The study found that TCR diversity rose significantly by C4D1 in CD4+ but not CD8+ cells.

This clone has only a few counts. The target antigen is unknown. The V gene's germline CDR1 is SGHAT and CDR2 FQNNGV. This CDR3 has 17 residues. V trimming: 1 base; J trimming: 5 bases; junction bases outside the gene matches: 8. All the patients suffered relapse after autologous stem cell transplantation, and brentuximab vedotin exposure differed. Sequencing used immunoSEQ multiplex PCR; TCRdb keeps in-frame clones, though not all of them. The profile covers fewer than 20,000 clones, with roughly 88% appearing a single time and 10% to 15% taken by the ten largest. The chain links TRBV11-2 to TRBJ2-1; 10 nucleotides line up with TRBD2. This clonotype originated in a human donor with classical Hodgkin lymphoma. Sample: peripheral blood mononuclear cells (PBMCs), taken before the second cycle of nivolumab. The CDR3 DNA is TGTGCCAGCAGCTTAGCGGGAACTAGCGGGGCAAACAATGAGCAGTTCTTC. This gives the protein CASSLAGTSGANNEQFF.